Sequencing of this T cell receptor (beta chain) was carried out in a study of cytomegalovirus exposure and HLA in healthy donors. The study's findings and limits: Fewer N-insertions (relative to the approximately 700-donor mean) were reportedly seen in an Asian-associated ancestry cluster in a later analysis. Most TCR sequences showed up rarely, but some public TCRs showed up in many donors.

V was pared by 7 bases and J by 1 base, with 11 bases between. Looked up from germline, CDR1 is MNHEY and CDR2 is SVGAGI. This CDR3 is 14 amino acids long. Notes on this clone: Its antigen remains unidentified.

In the PCR, 60 Vbeta and 13 Jbeta primers were used. The repertoire was sequenced with immunoSEQ multiplex PCR; TCRdb's copy has only in-frame clones and lacks some. The data contain some 160,000 clones, 80% to 90% of them singletons. The receptor was isolated from a woman in her thirties or forties in good health and CMV-seropositive. Material: PBMCs. This chain links TRBV6-5 with TRBJ2-1; unclear D gene. The CDR3 nucleotides are TGTGCCAGCAATTTTCGGCGGTCCTACAATGAGCAGTTCTTC. It translates to CASNFRRSYNEQFF.